A single sample is the source of the 16 T cell receptor beta chains below, sequenced in a study of PD-1 blockade in mismatch repair-deficient tumors. Only in-frame clones appear in the TCRdb table, and some are missing; sequencing was by immunoSEQ multiplex PCR. Among about 40,000 clones listed, about 85% were seen once. The source was peripheral blood, collected 76 weeks after starting pembrolizumab. These receptors came from an adult with mismatch repair-deficient cancer.

J is TRBJ2-2 and V is TRBV30; TRBD1 might be the D (6 bases). From germline, CDR1 is GTSNPN and CDR2 SVGIG (reference sequence). V lost 2 bases, J lost 2 bases, and 15 bases lay in between. The CDR3 is 16 amino acids. The CDR3 reads CAWSRPGHGNTGELFF. In DNA, the CDR3 is TGTGCCTGGAGTCGACCGGGACACGGTAACACCGGGGAGCTGTTTTTT.

The rearrangement joins TRBV11-1 to TRBJ2-7; TRBD1 matches 7 bases. Trimming removed 3 bases from V and 5 bases from J; junction bases left unmatched: 4. Looked up from germline, CDR1 is SGHAT and CDR2 is FQDESV (reference sequence). The CDR3 has 13 residues. Here the CDR3 reads CASSFDRADEQYF. CDR3 sequence (DNA): TGTGCCAGCAGCTTTGACAGGGCCGACGAGCAGTACTTC. Using reference TRBV11-1 and TRBJ2-7 for the parts outside the CDR3, the full variable domain is EAEVAQSPRYKITEKSQAVAFWCDPISGHATLYWYRQILGQGPELLVQFQDESVVDDSQLPKDRFSAERLKGVDSTLKIQPAELGDSAMYLCASSFDRADEQYFGPGTRLTVT.

The chain combines TRBV19 with TRBJ1-5; maybe TRBD1 (5 bases). Trimming pared 11 bases from V and 2 bases from J, leaving 22 bases between. The CDR3 runs 16 residues. Germline CDR1 and CDR2: LNHDA and SQIVND (reference sequence). DNA for the CDR3: TGTGCCTCAACATCCCAGGGTAATAGTGGCAATCAGCCCCAGCATTTT. As protein: CASTSQGNSGNQPQHF.

The V gene is TRBV30, the J gene TRBJ1-2, with 7 bases aligning to TRBD1. Germline V gene lookup returns CDR1 GTSNPN and CDR2 SVGIG (reference sequence). The CDR3 is 14 amino acids. V lost 0 bases to trimming and J lost 5 bases; unmatched junction nucleotides: 6. DNA of the CDR3: TGTGCCTGGAGTGTACCGGGGACAGTTTATGGCTACACCTTC. Translated: CAWSVPGTVYGYTF. The whole variable domain, remainder taken from reference TRBV30 and TRBJ1-2, is SQTIHQWPATLVQPVGSPLSLECTVEGTSNPNLYWYRQAAGRGLQLLFYSVGIGQISSEVPQNLSASRPQDRQFILSSKKLLLSDSGFYLCAWSVPGTVYGYTFGSGTRLTVV.

The DNA of the CDR3 is TGTGCCAGCAGCTTGGTAGTAGCGGTATCTAGCACAGATACGCAGTATTTT. Translating gives CASSLVVAVSSTDTQYF. V gene TRBV5-5 combines with J gene TRBJ2-3, with D maybe TRBD2 (6 bases). V gave up 0 bases and J gave up 0 bases, with 14 bases separating them. CDR1 and CDR2 (germline): SGHKS, YYEKEE (reference sequence). This CDR3 has 17 amino acids.

This chain joins TRBV15 and TRBJ2-6; D gene unclear. The CDR3 has 15 amino acids. Trimming removed 5 bases at V and 0 bases at J, with 8 bases between. Looked up from germline, CDR1 is LNHNV and CDR2 is YYDKDF (reference sequence). CDR3: CATSLAASGANVLTF. CDR3 sequence (DNA): TGTGCCACCAGCCTGGCGGCCTCTGGGGCCAACGTCCTGACTTTC.

The rearrangement joins TRBV19 to TRBJ2-1, with 10 nucleotides matching TRBD1. Germline CDR1 reads LNHDA; CDR2 reads SQIVND (reference sequence). The CDR3 has 16 residues. After removal of 5 bases from V and 2 bases from J, the junction contained 6 bases not matched to a gene. The CDR3 nucleotides are TGTGCCAGTAGTGCAGGACAGGGGGGGGCCTACAATGAGCAGTTCTTC. Residues: CASSAGQGGAYNEQFF.

CDR3 amino acids: CASSYSTRGGDGYTF. As DNA, the CDR3 is TGTGCCAGCAGTTACTCGACCAGGGGTGGAGATGGCTACACCTTC. The chain joins TRBV6-6 to TRBJ1-2; D is possibly TRBD1 (6 bases). The germline CDR1 and CDR2 sequences are MNHNY and SVGAGI (reference sequence). Trimming pared 0 bases from V and 6 bases from J, leaving 14 bases between. This CDR3 is built from 15 residues.

The chain links TRBV28 to TRBJ2-7; D perhaps matches TRBD1 (6 bases). V shed 8 bases and J shed 0 bases, with 20 bases lying between them. CDR1 is MDHEN and CDR2 is SYDVKM in the germline V gene. This CDR3 region has 16 residues. CDR3 nucleotide sequence: TGTGCCAGCGCGTTCGGAACTCACAGGGCCTCCTACGAGCAGTACTTC. This gives the protein CASAFGTHRASYEQYF.

The chain is built from TRBV25-1 and TRBJ2-1; D perhaps matches TRBD1 (5 bases). Deletions cut 3 bases from V and 4 bases from J, with 7 bases between. The germline V gene has CDR1 MGHDK and CDR2 SYGVNS. This CDR3 comprises 13 residues. The chain's CDR3 is CASSDRDYNEQFF. The CDR3 DNA sequence: TGTGCCAGCAGTGACAGGGATTACAATGAGCAGTTCTTC.

V is TRBV15 and J is TRBJ2-4, with 14 bases lining up with TRBD2. Germline loops: CDR1 LNHNV, CDR2 YYDKDF (reference sequence). The CDR3 is 24 residues long. V lost 0 bases, J lost 0 bases, and 19 bases stayed unmatched. The CDR3 here is CATSRDLRGPGLAGVNPAKNIQYF. CDR3 in DNA: TGTGCCACCAGCAGAGATCTGAGGGGGCCGGGACTAGCGGGGGTGAACCCAGCCAAAAACATTCAGTACTTC.

In nucleotides, the CDR3 is TGCGCCAGCAGCTTGGGTTGGAACACTGAAGCTTTCTTT. This sequence encodes CASSLGWNTEAFF. The chain joins TRBV5-1 to TRBJ1-1; D is unclear. CDR3 size: 13 residues. V was cut by 0 bases and J by 1 base, with 4 bases left in between. Germline V gives CDR1 SGHRS, CDR2 YFSETQ.

This sequence joins TRBV6-5 and TRBJ1-2; the D gene is possibly TRBD1 (5 bases). V lost 7 bases to trimming and J lost 5 bases, with 14 bases between them. CDR1 is MNHEY and CDR2 is SVGAGI in the germline V gene. This CDR3 contains 13 residues. The CDR3 reads CASMKQGSYGYTF. In DNA form, the CDR3 reads TGTGCCAGCATGAAGCAGGGCTCATATGGCTACACCTTC.

The chain joins TRBV21-1 to TRBJ2-7; the DNA was not compared with TRBD1, the D call given in the table. TRBV21-1 is deemed a pseudogene. The CDR3 length is 20 residues. For the CDR3, the DNA is TGTGCCAGCAGCAAAGTAAGGACCTGGAAGGGTCAGGGAAAACGCTACGAGCAGTACTTC. Translating gives CASSKVRTWKGQGKRYEQYF.

The rearrangement uses TRBV9 and TRBJ1-5; D unresolved. This CDR3 contains 12 residues. V lost 7 bases to trimming and J lost 5 bases, with 10 bases between them. Germline V gene lookup returns CDR1 SGDLS and CDR2 YYNGEE. CDR3 nucleotides: TGTGCCAGCTCGGTAGGGCATCAGCCCCAGCATTTT. Translating gives CASSVGHQPQHF. Together with reference TRBV9 and TRBJ1-5, the CDR3 gives the full variable domain: DSGVTQTPKHLITATGQRVTLRCSPRSGDLSVYWYQQSLDQGLQFLIQYYNGEERAKGNILERFSAQQFPDLHSELNLSSLELGDSALYFCASSVGHQPQHFGDGTRLSIL.

The rearrangement joins TRBV6-5 to TRBJ2-2; the D is unclear. Germline CDR1 is MNHEY and CDR2 is SVGAGI. CDR3 length: 11 residues. Trimming took 6 bases from V and 4 from J, leaving 3 bases between them. The CDR3 bases are TGTGCCAGCAGGGGCACCGGGGAGCTGTTTTTT. It codes for CASRGTGELFF.